Described below is a single T cell receptor (beta chain) sequence and its context. This sample stems from a study of TIL therapy for anti-PD-1-resistant metastatic lung cancer. Sequencing used immunoSEQ v3. Clones were sequenced by immunoSEQ multiplex PCR, and TCRdb holds only the in-frame ones, with some missing. The top ten clones hold about a tenth of a sample with about 95,000 clones, under 70% of them seen once. Stated time point: pre-treatment sample, taken before nivolumab and TIL therapy. Tumor tissue came from excised metastases, mostly pleural nodules or supraclavicular lymph nodes. Germline CDR1 is KGHSH and CDR2 is LQKENI. Trimming cost V 0 bases and J 4 bases, with 15 bases left between them. This CDR3 comprises 16 residues.

The chain couples TRBV18 to TRBJ1-2; D unclear. This receptor was obtained from a person aged 25-80 years with non-small cell lung cancer. The source was tumor tissue, collected at baseline. CDR3 in DNA: TGTGCCAGCTCACCACCGGCGGCGAACCCGCTCTATGGCTACACCTTC. Translated: CASSPPAANPLYGYTF.